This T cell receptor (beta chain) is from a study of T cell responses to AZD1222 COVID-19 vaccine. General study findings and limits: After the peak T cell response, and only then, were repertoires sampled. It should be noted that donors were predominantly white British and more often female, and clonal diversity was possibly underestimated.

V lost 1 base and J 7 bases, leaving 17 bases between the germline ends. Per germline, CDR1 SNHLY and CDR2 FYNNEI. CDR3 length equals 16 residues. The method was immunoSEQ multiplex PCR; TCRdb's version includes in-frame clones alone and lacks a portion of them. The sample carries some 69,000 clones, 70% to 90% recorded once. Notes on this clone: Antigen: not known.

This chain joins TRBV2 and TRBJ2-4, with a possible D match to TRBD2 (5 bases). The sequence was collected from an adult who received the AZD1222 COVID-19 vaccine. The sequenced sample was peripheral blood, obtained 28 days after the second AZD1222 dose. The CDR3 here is CASSEEEQSGGNIQYF. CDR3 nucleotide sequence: TGTGCCAGCAGTGAAGAGGAGCAATCAGGCGGGAACATTCAGTACTTC.